This T cell receptor (beta chain) was recorded in a study of blood T cells in healthy people across ages. Study observations and caveats: CMV status of donors was not determined, possibly confounding expanded clonotype changes.

This clonotype was observed a few times. Its antigen is still unknown. Trimming stripped 4 bases from V and 7 bases from J, with 11 bases between. Germline V gene lookup returns CDR1 LGHDT and CDR2 YNNKEL (reference sequence). There are 13 residues in the CDR3. Then a second PCR, running about 7 to 11 cycles, was carried out with a sample-barcoded 5' primer and a J-beta primer mix. Every individual sample yielded 2.5 million or more paired-end reads (each containing CDR3). TCRdb re-derived calls from the 5' RACE reads in MiXCR, one entry per CDR3 protein. The table lists 650,000 to 800,000 distinct CDR3 sequences, more than 40% of them singletons.

Source material: blood. The clonotype originates from a man between 60 and 70 years old in good health. The chain has TRBV3-1 and TRBJ2-1; D is unresolved. The CDR3 here is CASSPGALNEQFF. The CDR3 DNA is TGTGCCAGCAGCCCAGGAGCGCTAAATGAGCAGTTCTTC.